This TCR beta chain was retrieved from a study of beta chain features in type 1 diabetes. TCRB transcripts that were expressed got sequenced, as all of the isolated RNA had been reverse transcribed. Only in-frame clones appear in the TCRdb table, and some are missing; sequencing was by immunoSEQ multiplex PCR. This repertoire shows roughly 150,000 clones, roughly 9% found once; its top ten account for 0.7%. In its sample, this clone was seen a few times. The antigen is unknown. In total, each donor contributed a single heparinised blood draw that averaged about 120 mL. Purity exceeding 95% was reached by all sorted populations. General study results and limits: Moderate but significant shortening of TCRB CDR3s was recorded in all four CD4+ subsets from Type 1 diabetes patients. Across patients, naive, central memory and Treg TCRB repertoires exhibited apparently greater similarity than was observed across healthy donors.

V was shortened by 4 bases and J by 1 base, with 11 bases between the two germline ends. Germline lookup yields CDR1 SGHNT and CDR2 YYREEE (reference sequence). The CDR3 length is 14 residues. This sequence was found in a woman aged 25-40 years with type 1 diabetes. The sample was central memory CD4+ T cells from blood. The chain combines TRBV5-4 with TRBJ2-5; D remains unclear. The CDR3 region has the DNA TGTGCCAGCAGCCCCCCCCGGAGCCAAGAGACCCAGTACTTC. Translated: CASSPPRSQETQYF.